This T cell receptor (beta chain) was captured by sequencing in a study of immune characterization of retroperitoneal liposarcoma. This clonotype was found a few times. TCRdb fed the PCR reads into MiXCR, producing one record per CDR3 protein. The sample includes 12,000 or so distinct CDR3 sequences, about a quarter of them seen just once. In germline, CDR1 is SNHLY, CDR2 FYNNEI. There are 15 residues in the CDR3. V gene TRBV2 combines with J gene TRBJ2-5, with 12 nucleotides matching TRBD2. Near its end, the DNA agrees better with TRBJ2-7, so the J call may be wrong. This TCR was recovered from a female donor with retroperitoneal liposarcoma. The source material was tumor tissue. The CDR3 DNA sequence: TGTGCCAGCAAGATGACTAGCGGGAGTTTAAACGAGCAGTACTTC. Translating it yields CASKMTSGSLNEQYF.